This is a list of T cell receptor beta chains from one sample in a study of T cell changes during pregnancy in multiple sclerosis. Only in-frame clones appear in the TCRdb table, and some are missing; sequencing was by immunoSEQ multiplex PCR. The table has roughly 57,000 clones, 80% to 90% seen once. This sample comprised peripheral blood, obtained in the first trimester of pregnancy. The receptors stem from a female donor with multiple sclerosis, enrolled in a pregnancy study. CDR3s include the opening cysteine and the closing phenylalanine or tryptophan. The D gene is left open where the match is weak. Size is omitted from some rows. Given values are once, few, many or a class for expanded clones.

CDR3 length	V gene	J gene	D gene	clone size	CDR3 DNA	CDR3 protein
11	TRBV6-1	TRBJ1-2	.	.	TGTGCCAGCGCGCCGGTCTATGGCTACACCTTC	CASAPVYGYTF
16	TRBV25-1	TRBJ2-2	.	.	TGTGCCAGCAGTGAAAGCAGGGGATGGACGACCGGGGAGCTGTTTTTT	CASSESRGWTTGELFF
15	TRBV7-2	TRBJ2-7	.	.	TGTGCCAGCAGCTTATCTTCGCTGCAGTTCTACGAGCAGTACTTC	CASSLSSLQFYEQYF
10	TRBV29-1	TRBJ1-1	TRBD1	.	TGCAGCGTTGTAACAGGGGGAGCTTTCTTT	CSVVTGGAFF
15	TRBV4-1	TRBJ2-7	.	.	TGCGCCAGCAGCTATTCGACAGGACTCGCGTTCGGGCAGTACTTC	CASSYSTGLAFGQYF
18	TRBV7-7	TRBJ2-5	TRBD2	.	TGTGCCAGCAGCTTAGACGGGACTAGCGGGTACGGGGGAGAGACCCAGTACTTC	CASSLDGTSGYGGETQYF
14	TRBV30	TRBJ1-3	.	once	TGTGCCTGGAACCCGGGGGGCTCTGGAAACACCATATATTTT	CAWNPGGSGNTIYF
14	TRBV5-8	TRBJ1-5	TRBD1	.	TGTGCCAGCAGCTTACAGGGGGCAGGAGAGCCCCAGCATTTT	CASSLQGAGEPQHF
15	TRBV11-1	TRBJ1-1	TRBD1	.	TGTGCCAGCAGCTGGACAGGGGGGCGTCACACTGAAGCTTTCTTT	CASSWTGGRHTEAFF
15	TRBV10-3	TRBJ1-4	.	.	TGTGCCATCAGTGAGTCTGGCAAAAATAATGAAAAACTGTTTTTT	CAISESGKNNEKLFF
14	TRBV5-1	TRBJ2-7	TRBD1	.	TGCGCCAGCCGAGCGGACAGGTCAGCCTACGAGCAGTACTTC	CASRADRSAYEQYF
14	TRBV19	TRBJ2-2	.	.	TGTGCCAGTAGTATATCTCGGGACACCGGGGAGCTGTTTTTT	CASSISRDTGELFF
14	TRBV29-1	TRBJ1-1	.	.	TGCAGCGTTGAACCACAACCCATGAACACTGAAGCTTTCTTT	CSVEPQPMNTEAFF
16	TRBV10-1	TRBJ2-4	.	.	TGCGCCAGCAGCAGCGGGTGGCTCGAATCCAAAAACATTCAGTACTTC	CASSSGWLESKNIQYF
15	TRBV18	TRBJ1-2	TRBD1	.	TGTGCCAGCTCGCAACAGGGGCTTACTAACTATGGCTACACCTTC	CASSQQGLTNYGYTF
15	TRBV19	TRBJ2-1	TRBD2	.	TGTGCCAGTAGTATAAATAGCGGGGGGGCAGCAGAGCAGTTCTTC	CASSINSGGAAEQFF
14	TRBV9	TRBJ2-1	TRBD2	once	TGTGCCAGCAGCGTAGGGGTAGCGGGGTTCGAGCAGTTCTTC	CASSVGVAGFEQFF
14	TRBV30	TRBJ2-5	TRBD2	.	TGTGCCTGGCTAACTATAGCGGGGAGAGAGACCCAGTACTTC	CAWLTIAGRETQYF
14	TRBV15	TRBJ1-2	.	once	TGTGCCACCAGCAGGGAACAGGGAAGAGGAGGCTACACCTTC	CATSREQGRGGYTF
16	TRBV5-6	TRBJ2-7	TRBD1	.	TGTGCCAGCAACCCCCAAGGACAGGACTTCTCCTACGAGCAGTACTTC	CASNPQGQDFSYEQYF
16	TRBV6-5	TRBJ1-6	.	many	TGTGCCAGCAGTTACAGAGACAGTTTTCATAATTCACCCCTCCACTTT	CASSYRDSFHNSPLHF
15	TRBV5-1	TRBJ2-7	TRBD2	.	TGCGCCAGCAGCTTGTCGGCTAGCGGGAGAGGCGAGCAGTACTTC	CASSLSASGRGEQYF
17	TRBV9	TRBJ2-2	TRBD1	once	TGTGCCAGCAGCCACCGGACAGGGGGCCTGAACACCGGGGAGCTGTTTTTT	CASSHRTGGLNTGELFF
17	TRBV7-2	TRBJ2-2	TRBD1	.	TGTGCCAGCAGCCAATTGACAGGGGCTAGGAACACCGGGGAGCTGTTTTTT	CASSQLTGARNTGELFF
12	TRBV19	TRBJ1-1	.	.	TGTGCCAGTAGGCCCCCAAATCGGGGGGCTTTCTTT	CASRPPNRGAFF
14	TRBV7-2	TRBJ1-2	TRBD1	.	TGTGCCAGCAGCTTAGACAGGGGGCGAGATGGCTACACCTTC	CASSLDRGRDGYTF
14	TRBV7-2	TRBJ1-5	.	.	TGTGCCAGCAGCTTAGACAGTACCAATCAGCCCCAGCATTTT	CASSLDSTNQPQHF
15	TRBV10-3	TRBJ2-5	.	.	TGTGCCATCAGTGAGTCGCGGAGTTCCCAAGAGACCCAGTACTTC	CAISESRSSQETQYF